Presented here are 23 T cell receptor beta chains from one specimen sequenced in a study of blood T cell repertoires in COVID-19. Some clones are missing from TCRdb's copy, which holds only in-frame ones; the method was immunoSEQ multiplex PCR. The repertoire has about 350,000 clones, about 88% of them found once; the top ten carry under 3%. Sequenced: PBMCs or T cells enriched from blood (not recorded which). These receptor sequences come from a woman aged 25 to 45 who had recovered from COVID-19.

The rearrangement uses TRBV13 and TRBJ1-2; D not certain. The germline CDR1 and CDR2 sequences are PRHDT and FYEKMQ (reference sequence). The V end lost 5 bases, the J end lost 4 bases, and 14 bases lay between the germline ends. The CDR3 consists of 14 residues. CDR3 bases: TGTGCCAGCAGCCTGACGAGGGCCGGCTATGGCTACACCTTC. Amino acids: CASSLTRAGYGYTF.

The rearrangement uses TRBV24-1 and TRBJ2-1; 9 positions match TRBD2. V gave up 6 bases and J gave up 2 bases; unmatched junction bases: 4. Germline CDR1 reads KGHDR; CDR2 reads SFDVKD. CDR3 length: 15 amino acids. CDR3 in DNA: TGTGCCACCAGTCACGCGGGAGGGCCCTACAATGAGCAGTTCTTC. This sequence encodes CATSHAGGPYNEQFF.

This chain uses TRBV5-1 with TRBJ1-1, with TRBD1 matching 7 bases. CDR3 length equals 13 residues. Germline V gene sequence: CDR1 SGHRS, CDR2 YFSETQ. Unmatched junction bases numbered 4, after V lost 7 bases and J lost 1 base. The CDR3 nucleotides read TGCGCCAGCTCGGGACAGCCGAACACTGAAGCTTTCTTT. This codes for CASSGQPNTEAFF.

This clone was seen just once. J is TRBJ2-7 and V is TRBV19, with no clear D. V was clipped by 3 bases and J by 3 bases, with 9 bases between them. CDR1 and CDR2 from the germline V gene are LNHDA and SQIVND (reference sequence). CDR3 length: 13 amino acids. The CDR3 spells CASSINSGYEQYF. The CDR3 DNA reads TGTGCCAGTAGTATCAACAGTGGCTACGAGCAGTACTTC.

This clone was observed a handful of times. The chain uses TRBV10-3 and TRBJ1-1; D is undetermined. Germline CDR1 reads ENHRY; CDR2 reads SYGVKD. This CDR3 is built from 14 residues. Trimming left V 0 bases short and J 3 bases short, with 8 bases between. The CDR3, as DNA: TGTGCCATCAGTGAGTCGAGCGGGGACACTGAAGCTTTCTTT. Its translation is CAISESSGDTEAFF.

The chain carries TRBV27 and TRBJ1-2; the match to TRBD1 covers 9 bases. The ends lost 3 bases at V and 4 bases at J; junction bases unmatched: 6. The CDR3 is 15 residues long. Germline CDR1 reads MNHEY; CDR2 reads SMNVEV (reference sequence). CDR3 in DNA: TGTGCCAGCAGTTTTATAGGGGACAGGGCCTATGGCTACACCTTC. This codes for CASSFIGDRAYGYTF.

This clone came up once. The genes are TRBV6-5 and TRBJ1-1, with 7 positions matching TRBD1. CDR3 length: 14 amino acids. The junction had 10 bases not matched to a gene; V was cut back by 6 bases and J by 6 bases. Germline CDR1 MNHEY, CDR2 SVGAGI. The CDR3 sequence is CASSYRDREPEAFF. DNA for the CDR3: TGTGCCAGCAGCTACCGTGACAGGGAGCCTGAAGCTTTCTTT.

Points on this clone: The sample carries other DNA sequences with the same CDR3. V gene TRBV10-3 combines with J gene TRBJ1-5; D call uncertain. With 2 bases removed from V and 4 bases from J, the gap between germline ends came to 6 bases. Germline loops: CDR1 ENHRY, CDR2 SYGVKD. The CDR3 consists of 13 residues. The CDR3 here is CAISEGENQPQHF. The CDR3, as DNA: TGTGCCATCAGTGAGGGGGAGAATCAGCCCCAGCATTTT.

The chain joins TRBV5-8 to TRBJ2-3; D is unresolved. The V end lost 5 bases, the J end lost 1 base, and 14 bases lay between the germline ends. The CDR3 consists of 15 residues. Germline V gene sequence: CDR1 SGHTS, CDR2 YDEGEE. CDR3 nucleotides: TGTGCCAGCAGGGCTGTGCGGCTTGGCACAGATACGCAGTATTTT. Translating gives CASRAVRLGTDTQYF.

The rearrangement links TRBV11-2 to TRBJ2-1, with a weak D call TRBD2 (6 bases). The germline V and J ends were trimmed by 5 bases and 1 base, with 9 bases remaining between them. This CDR3 has 14 residues. Germline-derived CDR1 and CDR2 are SGHAT and FQNNGV. CDR3 bases: TGTGCCAGCAGCCGTGGGGGGTCCTACAATGAGCAGTTCTTC. Its translation: CASSRGGSYNEQFF.

The chain joins TRBV7-2 to TRBJ1-2; TRBD1 might be the D (5 bases). The V end was cut by 3 bases, the J end by 4 bases, with 12 bases between. Germline lookup yields CDR1 SGHTA and CDR2 FQGNSA. The CDR3 spans 14 residues. CDR3 region: CASSFRGAGYGYTF. The CDR3 DNA follows: TGTGCCAGCAGCTTTAGGGGCGCCGGCTATGGCTACACCTTC.

V gene TRBV28 combines with J gene TRBJ1-4, with D perhaps TRBD1 (5 bases). Between the trimmed V and J ends, which lost 5 bases and 0 bases, there was a span of 22 bases. The CDR3 is 19 amino acids. Germline CDR1 reads MDHEN; CDR2 reads SYDVKM. In DNA form, the CDR3 reads TGTGCCAGCAGTCCTTACAGGAAGACAATGTTAGCAACTAATGAAAAACTGTTTTTT. This translates into CASSPYRKTMLATNEKLFF. The entire variable domain, with the rest obtained from reference TRBV28 and TRBJ1-4, is as follows: DVKVTQSSRYLVKRTGEKVFLECVQDMDHENMFWYRQDPGLGLRLIYFSYDVKMKEKGDIPEGYSVSREKKERFSLILESASTNQTSMYLCASSPYRKTMLATNEKLFFGSGTQLSVL.

The chain joins TRBV13 to TRBJ2-6; a possible D gene is TRBD1 (6 bases). Germline V CDR1 and CDR2: PRHDT, FYEKMQ (reference sequence). Deletions cut 5 bases from V and 0 bases from J, with 11 bases between. This CDR3 has 16 residues. The CDR3 DNA sequence: TGTGCCAGCAGCCCGGGACATGCCTCTGGGGCCAACGTCCTGACTTTC. This encodes CASSPGHASGANVLTF.

The V gene is TRBV9, the J gene TRBJ2-1, with a tentative D call TRBD2 (6 bases). Germline V lookup: CDR1 SGDLS, CDR2 YYNGEE. V dropped 3 bases and J dropped 3 bases, with 13 bases sitting between them. The CDR3 extends over 15 amino acids. The CDR3 region has the DNA TGTGCCAGCAGCGCCGAAGGGGACTTCTACAATGAGCAGTTCTTC. This codes for CASSAEGDFYNEQFF.

This clone was seen only a few times. CDR3 nucleotide sequence: TGTGCCAGCAGCCGGACAGCTGGCTACACCTTC. Translation: CASSRTAGYTF. The rearrangement uses TRBV5-8 and TRBJ1-2; D may be TRBD1 (6 bases). The CDR3 contains 11 residues. Trimming took off 4 bases at V and 7 bases at J, with 8 bases between the two ends. The germline CDR1 and CDR2 sequences are SGHTS and YDEGEE.

The genes are TRBV19 and TRBJ2-2; TRBD1 matches at 8 bases. The CDR3 extends over 15 amino acids. Trimming cost V 6 bases and J 5 bases; bases outside gene matches: 8. Germline CDR1 is LNHDA and CDR2 is SQIVND (reference sequence). DNA for the CDR3: TGTGCCAGTAGCCTCTATACAGGGGGAACCGGGGAGCTGTTTTTT. This encodes CASSLYTGGTGELFF. Full variable domain (outside the CDR3, taken from reference TRBV19 and TRBJ2-2): DGGITQSPKYLFRKEGQNVTLSCEQNLNHDAMYWYRQDPGQGLRLIYYSQIVNDFQKGDIAEGYSVSREKKESFPLTVTSAQKNPTAFYLCASSLYTGGTGELFFGEGSRLTVL.

The chain has TRBV18 and TRBJ2-7; D ambiguous. Germline V gene data show CDR1 as KGHSH and CDR2 as LQKENI. V was shortened by 2 bases and J by 1 base, with 9 bases between the two germline ends. CDR3 length: 14 residues. The CDR3 DNA reads TGTGCCAGCTCACCAGGCCCTAGATCCTACGAGCAGTACTTC. Its translation: CASSPGPRSYEQYF.

The gene calls are TRBV6-5 and TRBJ2-7; 7 nucleotides align to TRBD2. CDR1 is MNHEY and CDR2 is SVGAGI in the germline V gene. The CDR3 totals 13 residues. V lost 6 bases, J lost 3 bases, and 5 bases stayed unmatched. CDR3 in DNA: TGTGCCAGCAGGCCTAGCGGAATCTACGAGCAGTACTTC. Amino acid sequence: CASRPSGIYEQYF.

The rearrangement joins TRBV7-6 to TRBJ1-3; TRBD1 might be the D (6 bases). This CDR3 has 16 residues. The V end lost 5 bases, the J end lost 2 bases, and 16 bases lay between the germline ends. The germline gives CDR1 SGHVS, CDR2 FNYEAQ. The CDR3 region is CASSTPQGYTGNTIYF. CDR3 in DNA: TGTGCCAGCAGCACGCCACAGGGTTACACTGGAAACACCATATATTTT.

This clone has only a few counts. This chain links TRBV5-6 with TRBJ1-1; tentatively, D is TRBD1 (5 bases). Trimming removed 2 bases from V and 6 bases from J, with 11 bases in between. CDR1 SGHDT and CDR2 YYEEEE come from the germline V gene. The CDR3 extends over 13 amino acids. The CDR3 sequence: CASSLIRAPEAFF. CDR3 coding DNA: TGTGCCAGCAGCTTAATCAGGGCGCCTGAAGCTTTCTTT. Combining the CDR3 with reference TRBV5-6 and TRBJ1-1 gives the whole variable domain DAGVTQSPTHLIKTRGQQVTLRCSPKSGHDTVSWYQQALGQGPQFIFQYYEEEERQRGNFPDRFSGHQFPNYSSELNVNALLLGDSALYLCASSLIRAPEAFFGQGTRLTVV.

This clone showed up just a few times. The gene calls are TRBV3-1 (or the pseudogene TRBV3-2) and TRBJ2-1, with TRBD2 identical over 11 bases. The CDR3 contains 18 residues. Germline V CDR1 and CDR2: LGHDT, YNNKEL (reference sequence). Losses at the gene ends were 0 bases for V and 3 bases for J; bases not matched to a gene: 7. In DNA, the CDR3 is TGTGCCAGCAGCCAAGAAGGATTAGCGGGAGGGGGCTACAATGAGCAGTTCTTC. As protein: CASSQEGLAGGGYNEQFF.

This chain connects TRBV30 to TRBJ1-5; 8 bases fit TRBD1. The trim removed 5 bases at V and 7 bases at J, leaving 16 bases unmatched. The CDR3 is 16 residues long. Germline loops: CDR1 GTSNPN, CDR2 SVGIG (reference sequence). The CDR3 DNA sequence: TGTGCCTGGGGCACCGGGACAGGAGCGCTTGGGCAGCCCCAGCATTTT. This codes for CAWGTGTGALGQPQHF.

The chain has TRBV7-9 and TRBJ2-1; 7 positions match TRBD2. CDR1 SEHNR and CDR2 FQNEAQ come from the germline V gene (reference sequence). J gave up 5 bases and V 1 base, and 5 bases lay outside the gene matches. The CDR3 consists of 15 residues. The chain's CDR3 is CASSLGGGGDNEQFF. The CDR3 coding sequence is TGTGCCAGCAGCTTAGGCGGTGGGGGGGACAATGAGCAGTTCTTC.